The rows below give T cell receptor beta chains drawn from one sample of a study of T cell responses to AZD1222 COVID-19 vaccine. Clones were sequenced by immunoSEQ multiplex PCR, and TCRdb holds only the in-frame ones, with some missing. The sample contains more than 140,000 clones, about 91% of which appear only once. Sequenced material: peripheral blood, taken on day 0 of MenACWY control vaccination. The receptors were sampled from an adult in good health. CDR3s include the opening cysteine and the closing phenylalanine or tryptophan. The D gene is left open where the match is weak. The listing skips clone size in some rows; elsewhere it reads once, few, many or a size class.

TRBV27	TRBJ1-2	.	.	TGTGCCAGCAGCCCCGCCGGGGGGCGCAGGGGCTACACCTTC	CASSPAGGRRGYTF
TRBV27	TRBJ2-1	.	.	TGTGCCAGCAGTCCCTTCCCCTTTCCGACCCCCAACAATGAGCAGTTCTTC	CASSPFPFPTPNNEQFF
TRBV28	TRBJ1-2	.	.	TGTGCCAGCGGTCGTGGGGCCTATGGCTACACCTTC	CASGRGAYGYTF
TRBV9	TRBJ1-2	.	TRBD1	TGTGCCAGCAGCGTAGAGGCAGGGGGTAACTATGGCTACACCTTC	CASSVEAGGNYGYTF
TRBV7-9	TRBJ2-7	few	TRBD1	TGTGCCAGCAGCTTAGGTCCACAGGGGGCGCCCGAGCAGTACTTC	CASSLGPQGAPEQYF
TRBV5-4	TRBJ2-1	.	.	TGTGCCAGCAGCCCGGCGGGGGCGATCTACAATGAGCAGTTCTTC	CASSPAGAIYNEQFF
TRBV6-1	TRBJ1-3	.	.	TGTGCCAGCAGTGAAAACACCAACTCTGGAAACACCATATATTTT	CASSENTNSGNTIYF
TRBV19	TRBJ1-5	.	.	TGTGCCAGTAGTGTGTCAGGACTTAGCAATCAGCCCCAGCATTTT	CASSVSGLSNQPQHF
TRBV7-9	TRBJ2-7	.	.	TGTGCCAGCAGCCGGGCGGGCACTACCTACGAGCAGTACTTC	CASSRAGTTYEQYF
TRBV5-1	TRBJ2-5	.	.	TGCGCCAGCAGCTTGGTTTCTCCGGGCCAAGAGACCCAGTACTTC	CASSLVSPGQETQYF
TRBV19	TRBJ2-2	.	.	TGTGCCAGTGGACCATCCAGGGGAGGTTTATCCGGGGAGCTGTTTTTT	CASGPSRGGLSGELFF
TRBV30	TRBJ2-1	.	.	TGTGCCTGGAGTGAGGACAACTACAATGAGCAGTTCTTC	CAWSEDNYNEQFF
TRBV19	TRBJ1-1	.	.	TGTGCCAGTAGCCAACCGGGAGCCGAGAACACTGAAGCTTTCTTT	CASSQPGAENTEAFF
TRBV7-2	TRBJ2-3	.	.	TGTGCCAGCAGCCCCCAGGGGCCCCCGGGGGATACGCAGTATTTT	CASSPQGPPGDTQYF